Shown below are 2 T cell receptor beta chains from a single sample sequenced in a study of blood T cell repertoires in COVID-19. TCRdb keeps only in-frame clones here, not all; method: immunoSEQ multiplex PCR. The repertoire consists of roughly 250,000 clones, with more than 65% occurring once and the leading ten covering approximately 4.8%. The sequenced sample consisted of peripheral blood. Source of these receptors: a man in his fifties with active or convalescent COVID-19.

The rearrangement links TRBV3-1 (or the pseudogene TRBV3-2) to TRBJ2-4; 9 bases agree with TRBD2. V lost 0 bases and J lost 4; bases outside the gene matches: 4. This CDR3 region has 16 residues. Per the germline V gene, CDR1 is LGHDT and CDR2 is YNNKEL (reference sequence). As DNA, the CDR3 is TGTGCCAGCAGCCAAGATGTGCTAGCGGGGAAAAACATTCAGTACTTC. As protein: CASSQDVLAGKNIQYF.

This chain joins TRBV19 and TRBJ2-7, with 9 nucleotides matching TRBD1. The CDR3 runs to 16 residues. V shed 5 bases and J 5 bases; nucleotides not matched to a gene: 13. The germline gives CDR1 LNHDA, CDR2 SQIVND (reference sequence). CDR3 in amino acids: CASSWIIGTGPDEQYF. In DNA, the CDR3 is TGTGCCAGTAGTTGGATCATAGGGACAGGGCCTGACGAGCAGTACTTC.